Listed here are 2 T cell receptor beta chains from one sample, sequenced in a study of blood T cell repertoires in COVID-19. The data were produced by immunoSEQ multiplex PCR, yet TCRdb's version contains in-frame clones alone and is incomplete. Of about 180,000 clones in the sample, 89% were seen once. Sequencing was performed on PBMCs or T cells enriched from blood (not recorded which). Source of these receptors: a woman between 40 and 50 years old with acute COVID-19.

The chain is built from TRBV14 and TRBJ1-1; TRBD1 is a possible D gene (6 bases). Trimming took 3 bases from V and 1 from J, leaving 12 bases between them. Per the germline V gene, CDR1 is SGHDN and CDR2 is FVKESK. The CDR3 length is 15 residues. This chain's CDR3 is CASSQPGHQNTEAFF. CDR3 nucleotide sequence: TGTGCCAGCAGCCAGCCGGGACACCAGAACACTGAAGCTTTCTTT.

This clone was detected only once. The chain recombines TRBV2 with TRBJ2-3; D perhaps matches TRBD2 (6 bases). V was shortened by 9 bases and J by 0 bases, with 22 bases between the two germline ends. The CDR3 spans 17 residues. Germline V CDR1 and CDR2: SNHLY, FYNNEI. The CDR3 protein is CARSSRASVTSTDTQYF. In DNA form, the CDR3 reads TGTGCCAGGTCGAGTCGGGCTAGCGTAACTAGCACAGATACGCAGTATTTT.